These 17 T cell receptor beta chains share one sample of origin, sequenced in a study of naive and memory T cell subsets (dated by TCRdb to 2017 to 2019). The library was prepared using UMI-ligation and nested PCR. Sequenced on an Illumina MiSeq. The beta constant-region primer was an equimolar mix of two oligonucleotides covering both TRBC1 and TRBC2. TCRdb reran the public reads through fastp at Q25 and MiXCR, keeping productive beta chains. Each CDR3 protein gets just one entry, which takes the most common genes and DNA from the rows behind it. This sample holds roughly 27,000 distinct CDR3 sequences; about 10% were observed only once. The ten top clones hold roughly a sixth of the sample. Sample: effector memory CD4+ T cells from blood. Read against the paper, the sample's cell subset or site label means: effector memory, CD45RA- CD27-. These receptors were taken from a human donor in good health.

This clonotype was detected ten times or more. The chain carries TRBV20-1 and TRBJ1-2, with D tentatively TRBD1 (6 bases). This CDR3 has 15 residues. With 0 bases removed from V and 0 bases from J, the gap between germline ends came to 11 bases. Germline V gives CDR1 DFQATT, CDR2 SNEGSKA (reference sequence). CDR3 sequence (DNA): TGCAGTGCTAGAGAGGCTAAGGGGGCTAACTATGGCTACACCTTC. Translation gives CSAREAKGANYGYTF.

This sequence joins TRBV7-9 and TRBJ2-7, with 7 bases lining up with TRBD1. This CDR3 has 16 residues. Germline values: CDR1 SEHNR, CDR2 FQNEAQ (reference sequence). V dropped 2 bases and J dropped 2; count of bases not matched to a gene: 9. The CDR3 region is CASSLRSGQTAYEQYF. The CDR3 region has the DNA TGTGCCAGCAGCTTAAGATCGGGACAGACGGCCTACGAGCAGTACTTC. Filled out from reference TRBV7-9 and TRBJ2-7, the complete variable domain reads DTGVSQNPRHKITKRGQNVTFRCDPISEHNRLYWYRQTLGQGPEFLTYFQNEAQLEKSRLLSDRFSAERPKGSFSTLEIQRTEQGDSAMYLCASSLRSGQTAYEQYFGPGTRLTVT.

The CDR3: CASSQQETQYF. CDR3 DNA: TGTGCCAGCAGCCAACAAGAGACCCAGTACTTC. J is TRBJ2-5 and V is TRBV7-2, with D unresolved. CDR1 is SGHTA and CDR2 is FQGNSA in the germline V gene. Trimming took 5 bases from V and 2 from J, leaving 3 bases between them. This CDR3 spans 11 amino acids.

There are a few counts of this clonotype. This sequence joins TRBV15 and TRBJ2-5; 7 bases align to TRBD1. The germline CDR1 and CDR2 sequences are LNHNV and YYDKDF (reference sequence). V shed 1 base and J 4 bases; nucleotides not matched to a gene: 9. The CDR3 loop spans 16 amino acids. CDR3 nucleotides: TGTGCCACCAGCAGAGTAGCGCAAGGGGGCCTAGAGACCCAGTACTTC. Residues: CATSRVAQGGLETQYF.

This clonotype came up many times. Sequence at one end of the junction differs from germline and may be a read error. The V call is TRBV12-3 or TRBV12-4, the J call TRBJ1-3; TRBD1 is a possible D gene (5 bases). This CDR3 has 14 amino acids. CDR3: CATSLSGYRNTIYF. For the CDR3, the DNA is TGTGCCACCAGTTTATCAGGGTATCGAAACACCATATATTTT.

As concerns this clonotype: The conserved phenylalanine or tryptophan is not found at the CDR3 terminus, so this likely reflects a read error. This chain joins TRBV29-1 and TRBJ1-1, with TRBD1 matching over 7 bases. CDR3 length: 13 residues. Germline V gene data show CDR1 as SQVTM and CDR2 as ANQGSEA. V was clipped by 7 bases and J by 0 bases; unmatched bases: 5. The CDR3 protein is CSAMGQLNTEAFS. CDR3 coding DNA: TGCAGCGCCATGGGACAGCTGAACACTGAAGCTTTCTCT.

This clonotype was recorded a few times. This chain uses TRBV7-2 with TRBJ2-7; TRBD1 is a possible D gene (6 bases). The V and J ends lost 4 bases and 3 bases respectively, with 10 bases between them. Germline CDR1 and CDR2: SGHTA and FQGNSA. This CDR3 contains 13 residues. As DNA, the CDR3 is TGTGCCAGCAGCTCAGGGGTGGGCTACGAGCAGTACTTC. As protein: CASSSGVGYEQYF.

This clonotype was seen at least ten times. The V call is TRBV7-9, the J call TRBJ2-5; D remains unclear. CDR3 length equals 14 residues. Trimming took 3 bases from V and 1 from J, leaving 9 bases between them. CDR1 is SEHNR and CDR2 is FQNEAQ in the germline V gene (reference sequence). The CDR3 coding sequence is TGTGCCAGCAGCTTCTCCCTGGGCCAAGAGACCCAGTACTTC. Amino acids: CASSFSLGQETQYF.

The table lists this clonotype with many counts. The rearrangement joins TRBV18 to TRBJ2-7; TRBD1 or TRBD2 may be the D gene (5 bases each). The germline V and J ends were trimmed by 4 bases and 0 bases, with 19 bases remaining between them. The CDR3 sequence is 17 residues long. The V gene's germline CDR1 is KGHSH and CDR2 LQKENI. CDR3 bases: TGTGCCAGCTCACGGGGTATGGGGACCAGGAGCTCCTACGAGCAGTACTTC. This translates into CASSRGMGTRSSYEQYF.

This chain links TRBV5-1 with TRBJ1-6, with D maybe TRBD1 (5 bases). Trimming removed 6 bases at V and 8 bases at J, with 18 bases between. CDR3 length: 15 residues. The germline V gene encodes CDR1 SGHRS and CDR2 YFSETQ. The CDR3 sequence is CASTRDRISDSPLHF. The DNA of the CDR3 is TGCGCCAGCACACGGGACCGTATATCTGATTCACCCCTCCACTTT.

The rearrangement links TRBV20-1 to TRBJ2-3; the match to TRBD1 covers 7 bases. CDR3 length: 13 amino acids. The V gene's germline CDR1 is DFQATT and CDR2 SNEGSKA (reference sequence). As DNA, the CDR3 is TGCAGCGAGACAGGGCGGGGCACAGATACGCAGTATTTT. Translated, it gives CSETGRGTDTQYF.

The chain couples TRBV7-9 to TRBJ1-3, with a tentative D call TRBD1 (5 bases). V was cut by 6 bases and J by 0 bases, with 12 bases left in between. From germline, CDR1 is SEHNR and CDR2 FQNEAQ (reference sequence). The CDR3 has 15 amino acids. The CDR3 sequence: CASRPTGDSGNTIYF. In nucleotides, the CDR3 is TGTGCCAGCAGACCCACAGGAGACTCTGGAAACACCATATATTTT.

This clonotype came up a few times. This CDR3 reads CSVVGTGDNPDTGELFF. The CDR3 nucleotides read TGCAGCGTTGTCGGGACAGGGGACAACCCCGACACCGGGGAGCTGTTTTTT. The chain uses TRBV29-1 and TRBJ2-2; 10 bases are shared with TRBD1. This CDR3 region has 17 residues. CDR1 and CDR2 (germline): SQVTM, ANQGSEA. V lost 4 bases and J lost 3; bases outside the gene matches: 11.

The chain links TRBV3-1 to TRBJ2-7; 9 nucleotides line up with TRBD1. There are 15 residues in the CDR3. The germline V gene encodes CDR1 LGHDT and CDR2 YNNKEL (reference sequence). The V gene end was trimmed by 7 bases and the J gene end by 5 bases; junction bases not matched to a gene: 12. The CDR3 loop is CASTKTLQGAHEQYF. In nucleotides, the CDR3 is TGTGCCAGCACCAAAACTCTACAGGGGGCCCACGAGCAGTACTTC.

This clonotype was seen many times. The CDR3 here is CASSSGQANSPLHF. CDR3 sequence (DNA): TGTGCCAGCAGCTCGGGACAGGCAAATTCACCCCTCCACTTT. The chain links TRBV7-9 to TRBJ1-6, with 8 positions matching TRBD1. Germline CDR1 is SEHNR and CDR2 is FQNEAQ (reference sequence). The CDR3 is made up of 14 amino acids. J lost 7 bases, V lost 4 bases, and 3 bases had no gene match.

The chain couples TRBV5-1 to TRBJ1-6; a possible D gene is TRBD1 (6 bases). CDR1 is SGHRS, CDR2 YFSETQ, per germline. V was clipped by 0 bases and J by 11 bases, with 12 bases between them. The CDR3 extends over 14 amino acids. CDR3 DNA: TGCGCCAGCAGCTTGGACCGGGACACTCCACCCCTCCACTTT. It specifies CASSLDRDTPPLHF.

By share, this clonotype ranks as medium-sized. V is TRBV6-2 or TRBV6-3 and J is TRBJ2-1; D perhaps matches TRBD2 (7 bases). Trimming removed 4 bases from V and 2 bases from J, with 15 bases in between. Germline assignment: CDR1 MNHEY and CDR2 SVGEGT. The length of the CDR3 is 16 residues. The CDR3 nucleotides read TGTGCCAGCAGTTCTCACAGGGAGGGCGCCTACAATGAGCAGTTCTTC. Its translation is CASSSHREGAYNEQFF.